The present T cell receptor beta chain was sequenced within a study of T-cell memory formation after mild COVID-19. One entry per CDR3 protein, called by TCRdb with MiXCR from the 5' RACE reads. Counted here are 190,000 or so distinct CDR3 sequences, about 22% occurring once; the ten biggest clones make up 23%. Findings and limits, study-wide: The study detected some responding clones in pre-infection memory, suggesting cross-reactive memory joined. Clones contracting across day 15 to 85 had a balanced CD4/CD8 profile; later expanding clones leaned CD4+.

V was pared by 1 base and J by 6 bases, with 6 bases between. Germline V gene sequence: CDR1 SEHNR, CDR2 FQNEAQ (reference sequence). This CDR3 spans 12 amino acids. About this clonotype: Its specificity is unknown.

The source material was PBMCs or a T cell subset sorted from them (not recorded which). The sequence was collected from an adult woman who had mild COVID-19 (a few samples of this study predate the infection). Cell type and time point are not known. This chain links TRBV7-9 with TRBJ1-1; D not certain. The CDR3 nucleotides are TGTGCCAGCAGCTTAGGGACGGCTGAAGCTTTCTTT. It yields the protein CASSLGTAEAFF.